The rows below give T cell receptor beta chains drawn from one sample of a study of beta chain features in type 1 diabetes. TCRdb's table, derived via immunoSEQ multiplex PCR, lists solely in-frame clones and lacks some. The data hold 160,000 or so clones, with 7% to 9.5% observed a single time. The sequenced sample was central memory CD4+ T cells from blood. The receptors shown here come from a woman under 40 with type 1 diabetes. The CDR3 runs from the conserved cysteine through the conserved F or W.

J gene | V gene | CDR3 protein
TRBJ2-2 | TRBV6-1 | CATSGGRGDTGELFF
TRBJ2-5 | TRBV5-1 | CASSAGLAGAPGVYF
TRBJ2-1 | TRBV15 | CATSRDRTGRLF
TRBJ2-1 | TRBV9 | CASSSPGGPAGGQFF
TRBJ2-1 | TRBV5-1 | CASSFSGASGNEQFF
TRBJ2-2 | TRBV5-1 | CASSRTSGIANTGELFF
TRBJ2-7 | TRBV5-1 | CASSLGTGSDEQYF
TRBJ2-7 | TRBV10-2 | CASRVTSGSDYEQYF
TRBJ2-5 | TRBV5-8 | CASSSPETQYF
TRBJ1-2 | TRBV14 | CASSQDYYGYTF
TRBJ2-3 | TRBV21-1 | CASSKDRQGGTDTQYF
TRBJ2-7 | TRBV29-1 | CSVIGDDKKYEQYF
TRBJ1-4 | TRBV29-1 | CSVPDRATNEKLFF
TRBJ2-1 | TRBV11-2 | CASSLFRGNEQFF
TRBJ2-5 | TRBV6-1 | CASSMGLAYETQYF
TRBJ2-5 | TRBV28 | CASSLSDSGTQYF
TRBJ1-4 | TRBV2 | CASNRQGREKLFF
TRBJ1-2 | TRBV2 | CASTLDRVDYGYTF
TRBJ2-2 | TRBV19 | CASSTQGMRDTGELFF
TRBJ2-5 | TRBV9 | CASSVLAGEGTQYF
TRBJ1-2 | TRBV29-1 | CSSRGADYGYTF
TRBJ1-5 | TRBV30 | CAWNHHLQGSQPQHF
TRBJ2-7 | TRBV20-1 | CSAREQYEQYF
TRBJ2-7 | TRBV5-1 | CASSSARDTSGGEQYF
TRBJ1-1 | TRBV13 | CASSSPTHRGVNTEAFF
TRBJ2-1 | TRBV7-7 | CASSAVGHNEQFF
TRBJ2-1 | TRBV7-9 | CASSLVGDADNEQFF
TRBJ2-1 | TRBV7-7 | CASSLAGTSGSYDEQFF
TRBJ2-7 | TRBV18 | CASSPRTSGSVSIYF
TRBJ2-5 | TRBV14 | CASSQEARETETQYF
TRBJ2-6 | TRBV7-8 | CASSLEPSSGANVLTF
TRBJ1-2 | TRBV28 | CASSLRGNYGYTF
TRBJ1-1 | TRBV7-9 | CASSLGQVNTEAFF
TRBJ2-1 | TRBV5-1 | CASSLAAGSSSYNEQFF
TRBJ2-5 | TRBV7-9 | CASSFRTGTGGETQYF
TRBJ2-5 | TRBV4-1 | CASQRGFRGPGTQYF
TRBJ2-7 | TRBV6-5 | CASRDGTGDEQYF
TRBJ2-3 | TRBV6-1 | CASSEQLAGGMIYPDTQYF
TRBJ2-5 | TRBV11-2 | CASSSRLAQYQETQYF
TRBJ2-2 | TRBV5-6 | CASSHVTSGTLNTGELFF
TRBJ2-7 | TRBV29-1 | CSVPKTSGTSGEQYF
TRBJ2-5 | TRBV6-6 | CASSGHTQETQYF
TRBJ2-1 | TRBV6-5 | CASRSTGAGNEQFF
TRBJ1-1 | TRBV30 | CAQDSGTEAFF
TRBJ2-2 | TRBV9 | CASSLIPVGAGDNTGELFF
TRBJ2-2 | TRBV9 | CASSVGGGYTGELFF
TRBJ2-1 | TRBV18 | CASSPLLFGGSSNEQFF
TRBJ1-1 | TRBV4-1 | CASSQERGVSAFF
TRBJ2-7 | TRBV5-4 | CASSLEEGGSYEQYF
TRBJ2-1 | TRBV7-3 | CASSRGTGGNEQFF
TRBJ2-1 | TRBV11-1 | CASRLRANSYNEQFF
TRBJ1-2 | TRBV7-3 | CASSLNAGPGGYTF
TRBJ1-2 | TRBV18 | CASSSSSRDRDGYTF
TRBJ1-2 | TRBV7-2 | CASSLTGVDYGYTF
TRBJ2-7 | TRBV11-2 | CASSLDSLVEQYF
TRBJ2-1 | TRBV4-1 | CASSQASQSSYNEQFF
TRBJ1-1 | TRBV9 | CASSLTGDTEAFF